A single sample is the source of the 26 T cell receptor beta chains below, sequenced in a study of T cell changes during pregnancy in multiple sclerosis. Sequenced by immunoSEQ multiplex PCR; TCRdb stores in-frame clones only, minus some. The table includes more than 20,000 clones, approximately 91% detected once. The specimen comprised CD4+ T cells from peripheral blood mononuclear cells, sampled after pregnancy. These receptors all stem from a female donor in good health, enrolled as a control in a pregnancy study.

This chain links TRBV4-1 with TRBJ1-2; D is ambiguous. Germline lookup yields CDR1 MGHRA and CDR2 YSYEKL. Trimming removed 0 bases from V and 2 bases from J, with 7 bases in between. This CDR3 contains 14 residues. The CDR3 spells CASSQDTENYGYTF. CDR3 in DNA: TGCGCCAGCAGCCAAGATACTGAAAACTATGGCTACACCTTC.

The chain employs TRBV28 and TRBJ2-2; 11 bases fit TRBD2. Per germline, CDR1 MDHEN and CDR2 SYDVKM. This CDR3 spans 16 amino acids. The V gene end was trimmed by 7 bases and the J gene end by 7 bases; junction bases not matched to a gene: 11. The CDR3 loop reads CASIYRLAGHYGELFF. DNA for the CDR3: TGTGCCAGCATCTACAGACTAGCGGGACATTACGGGGAGCTGTTTTTT.

CDR3 in DNA: TGTGCCAGCAGTTTATTCAGCGGGGGACCCAATGAGCAGTTCTTC. This codes for CASSLFSGGPNEQFF. V and J are TRBV28 and TRBJ2-1, with 8 bases fitting TRBD2. This CDR3 is built from 15 residues. From germline, CDR1 is MDHEN and CDR2 SYDVKM. V shed 1 base and J 6 bases; nucleotides not matched to a gene: 5.

The gene calls are TRBV7-9 and TRBJ2-5; 7 bases fit TRBD2. V shed 2 bases, J shed 7 bases, and the junction held 4 bases outside the gene matches. The length of the CDR3 is 13 residues. Germline CDR1 and CDR2: SEHNR and FQNEAQ (reference sequence). The CDR3 spells CASSLSGEGTQYF. In DNA form, the CDR3 reads TGTGCCAGCAGCTTAAGCGGGGAGGGGACCCAGTACTTC.

This sequence joins TRBV9 and TRBJ2-6, with 8 bases that match TRBD1. Germline V lookup: CDR1 SGDLS, CDR2 YYNGEE. J lost 1 base, V lost 5 bases, and 8 bases had no gene match. The CDR3 runs to 17 residues. CDR3 DNA sequence: TGTGCCAGCAGGACAGGGGATTATCTATCTGGGGCCAACGTCCTGACTTTC. Translated: CASRTGDYLSGANVLTF.

This clone was recorded once. V is TRBV4-3 and J is TRBJ2-3; 7 bases align to TRBD1. The CDR3 extends over 16 amino acids. Losses at the gene ends were 4 bases for V and 0 bases for J; bases not matched to a gene: 7. Germline V CDR1 and CDR2: LGHNA, YSLEER. The CDR3 region is CASSPAGTESTDTQYF. DNA for the CDR3: TGCGCCAGCAGCCCTGCCGGGACAGAGAGCACAGATACGCAGTATTTT.

Concerning this clone: Sequence at one end of the junction differs from germline and may be a read error. The chain joins TRBV7-7 to TRBJ2-7; D gene unclear. Germline V lookup: CDR1 SSHAT, CDR2 FNYEAQ (reference sequence). This CDR3 region has 13 residues. CDR3 loop: CASSLVRGSEQYF. For the CDR3, the DNA is TGTGCTAGCAGCTTAGTTAGAGGTTCCGAGCAGTACTTC.

The gene calls are TRBV10-3 and TRBJ1-6; no clear D. CDR1 ENHRY and CDR2 SYGVKD come from the germline V gene. Trimming removed 0 bases from V and 8 bases from J, with 8 bases in between. CDR3 size: 14 residues. CDR3: CAISESSRDSPLHF. CDR3 nucleotides: TGTGCCATCAGTGAGTCGAGCCGGGATTCACCCCTCCACTTT.

The rearrangement links TRBV6-1 to TRBJ2-1; TRBD2 aligns across 8 bases. This CDR3 contains 13 residues. The trim removed 4 bases at V and 8 bases at J, leaving 4 bases unmatched. CDR1 and CDR2 from the germline V gene are MNHNS and SASEGT. DNA of the CDR3: TGTGCCAGCAGTGTGGGACTAGAGTATGAGCAGTTCTTC. The encoded protein is CASSVGLEYEQFF.

DNA of the CDR3: TGTGCCAGTAGCGCTGGGACAGGCTTAACTGGAGACTATGGCTACACCTTC. Encoded protein: CASSAGTGLTGDYGYTF. V gene TRBV19 combines with J gene TRBJ1-2, with 8 positions matching TRBD1. This CDR3 spans 17 amino acids. Unmatched junction bases numbered 15, after V lost 6 bases and J lost 3 bases. Germline V CDR1 and CDR2: LNHDA, SQIVND (reference sequence).

The rearrangement joins TRBV7-2 to TRBJ1-2, with 10 bases fitting TRBD1. The CDR3 sequence is 14 residues long. Trimming cost V 3 bases and J 4 bases; bases outside gene matches: 2. CDR1 is SGHTA, CDR2 FQGNSA, per germline. The CDR3 protein is CASSFGTGVYGYTF. CDR3 nucleotide sequence: TGTGCCAGCAGCTTTGGGACAGGGGTCTATGGCTACACCTTC.

The chain recombines TRBV7-2 with TRBJ2-7; TRBD1 might be the D (6 bases). Trimming removed 5 bases from V and 4 bases from J, with 18 bases in between. Germline V gives CDR1 SGHTA, CDR2 FQGNSA. The CDR3 has 15 residues. The CDR3 nucleotides read TGTGCCAGCAGCGTCCGTAGCGCACAGGGTTACGAGCAGTACTTC. Protein sequence: CASSVRSAQGYEQYF. The whole variable domain, remainder taken from reference TRBV7-2 and TRBJ2-7, is GAGVSQSPSNKVTEKGKDVELRCDPISGHTALYWYRQSLGQGLEFLIYFQGNSAPDKSGLPSDRFSAERTGGSVSTLTIQRTQQEDSAVYLCASSVRSAQGYEQYFGPGTRLTVT.

V usage is TRBV6-5 and J usage is TRBJ2-2, with TRBD2 matching over 11 bases. J was trimmed by 8 bases and V by 6 bases; bases with no gene match: 2. The CDR3 totals 13 residues. Germline V gives CDR1 MNHEY, CDR2 SVGAGI. The CDR3 DNA reads TGTGCCAGCAGCCTAGCGGGAGGTGGGGAGCTGTTTTTT. This gives the protein CASSLAGGGELFF.

The chain employs TRBV15 and TRBJ2-3, with 8 nucleotides matching TRBD2. The CDR3 loop spans 17 amino acids. V was pared by 3 bases and J by 1 base, with 9 bases of the junction left unmatched. CDR1 LNHNV and CDR2 YYDKDF come from the germline V gene (reference sequence). The CDR3 DNA sequence: TGTGCCACCAGCAGTGGGACTAGGAGTCGCGGCACAGATACGCAGTATTTT. It encodes CATSSGTRSRGTDTQYF.

This clone came up once. The J gene is TRBJ1-3, the V gene TRBV30; D is perhaps TRBD1 (5 bases). V was cut by 0 bases and J by 0 bases, with 15 bases left in between. Germline CDR1 is GTSNPN and CDR2 is SVGIG (reference sequence). This CDR3 is built from 17 residues. For the CDR3, the DNA is TGTGCCTGGAGTGTACTGGGGCAGGCGACCTCTGGAAACACCATATATTTT. Protein product: CAWSVLGQATSGNTIYF.

The chain carries TRBV7-9 and TRBJ2-3; perhaps TRBD1 as D (6 bases). With 6 bases removed from V and 0 bases from J, the gap between germline ends came to 7 bases. The CDR3 consists of 13 residues. Per the germline V gene, CDR1 is SEHNR and CDR2 is FQNEAQ (reference sequence). CDR3 protein: CASRGTSTDTQYF. The DNA for the CDR3 is TGTGCCAGCAGGGGGACAAGCACAGATACGCAGTATTTT.

The J gene is TRBJ1-2, the V gene TRBV7-9, with D tentatively TRBD1 (5 bases). Trimming pared 5 bases from V and 3 bases from J, leaving 10 bases between. CDR1 is SEHNR, CDR2 FQNEAQ, per germline (reference sequence). CDR3 length equals 13 residues. CDR3 DNA: TGTGCCAGCAGCCCCGACAGCTACTATGGCTACACCTTC. It codes for CASSPDSYYGYTF.

The gene calls are TRBV5-1 and TRBJ1-1; no definite D call. Germline-derived CDR1 and CDR2 are SGHRS and YFSETQ. The V end was cut by 2 bases, the J end by 2 bases, with 16 bases between. The CDR3 sequence is 16 residues long. This chain's CDR3 is CASSFSGVSYNTEAFF. The CDR3 DNA follows: TGCGCCAGCAGCTTCAGTGGTGTCAGTTATAACACTGAAGCTTTCTTT. The variable domain in full, completed from reference TRBV5-1 and TRBJ1-1, reads KAGVTQTPRYLIKTRGQQVTLSCSPISGHRSVSWYQQTPGQGLQFLFEYFSETQRNKGNFPGRFSGRQFSNSRSEMNVSTLELGDSALYLCASSFSGVSYNTEAFFGQGTRLTVV.

This clone came up a few times. As DNA, the CDR3 is TGCGCCAGCAGCCCAGGGACAGTCTCCTACGAGCAGTACTTC. The encoded protein is CASSPGTVSYEQYF. V and J are TRBV5-1 and TRBJ2-7; 7 bases align to TRBD1. The V and J ends lost 4 bases and 0 bases, in that order; junction bases with no gene match: 4. This CDR3 has 14 residues. Per the germline V gene, CDR1 is SGHRS and CDR2 is YFSETQ.

The gene calls are TRBV4-1 and TRBJ2-4; weak D call: TRBD2 (6 bases). Between the trimmed V and J ends, which lost 1 base and 1 base, there was a span of 17 bases. The CDR3 extends over 18 amino acids. CDR1 and CDR2 (germline): MGHRA, YSYEKL. For the CDR3, the DNA is TGCGCCAGCAGCCAAGCGCTCGTAGCGGCGCTTGCCAAAAACATTCAGTACTTC. Its protein is CASSQALVAALAKNIQYF.

This chain uses TRBV9 with TRBJ2-1; unclear D gene. CDR1 is SGDLS, CDR2 YYNGEE, per germline. Trimming took off 0 bases at V and 6 bases at J, with 10 bases between the two ends. The CDR3 covers 14 residues. CDR3 amino acids: CASSVGPFGNEQFF. CDR3 sequence (DNA): TGTGCCAGCAGCGTAGGTCCTTTCGGCAATGAGCAGTTCTTC. Full variable domain (outside the CDR3, taken from reference TRBV9 and TRBJ2-1): DSGVTQTPKHLITATGQRVTLRCSPRSGDLSVYWYQQSLDQGLQFLIQYYNGEERAKGNILERFSAQQFPDLHSELNLSSLELGDSALYFCASSVGPFGNEQFFGPGTRLTVL.

The chain joins TRBV19 to TRBJ1-2; 8 bases are a match to TRBD1. This CDR3 is built from 14 residues. CDR1 and CDR2 from the germline V gene are LNHDA and SQIVND (reference sequence). Unmatched junction bases numbered 6, after V lost 5 bases and J lost 4 bases. The chain's CDR3 is CASSSGQDFYGYTF. CDR3 nucleotide sequence: TGTGCCAGTAGTTCGGGACAGGACTTCTATGGCTACACCTTC.

The chain combines TRBV2 with TRBJ2-7, with 7 positions matching TRBD2. V was clipped by 11 bases and J by 7 bases; unmatched bases: 11. The germline gives CDR1 SNHLY, CDR2 FYNNEI. This CDR3 is built from 12 residues. The CDR3 DNA reads as TGTGCCGGGCTTTCCGGGACTAAAGAGCAGTACTTC. Translating it yields CAGLSGTKEQYF. The entire variable domain, with the rest obtained from reference TRBV2 and TRBJ2-7, is as follows: EPEVTQTPSHQVTQMGQEVILRCVPISNHLYFYWYRQILGQKVEFLVSFYNNEISEKSEIFDDQFSVERPDGSNFTLKIRSTKLEDSAMYFCAGLSGTKEQYFGPGTRLTVT.

The gene calls are TRBV7-2 and TRBJ1-5; no firm D call. The V end was cut by 2 bases, the J end by 4 bases, with 6 bases between. The CDR3 spans 13 residues. Germline CDR1 reads SGHTA; CDR2 reads FQGNSA. The CDR3, as DNA: TGTGCCAGCAGCTTACAAAAAAATCAGCCCCAGCATTTT. Encoded protein: CASSLQKNQPQHF.

V usage is TRBV9 and J usage is TRBJ2-2; D may be TRBD2 (5 bases). The germline V gene has CDR1 SGDLS and CDR2 YYNGEE. There are 13 residues in the CDR3. The V and J ends lost 7 bases and 2 bases respectively, with 9 bases between them. The CDR3 spells CASSDSNTGELFF. The CDR3 bases are TGTGCCAGCTCGGACTCCAACACCGGGGAGCTGTTTTTT.

The chain links TRBV28 to TRBJ1-5, with 8 bases matching TRBD1. In germline, CDR1 is MDHEN, CDR2 SYDVKM. The CDR3 sequence is 12 residues long. The V segment lost 8 bases and the J segment 6 bases; nucleotides outside the gene matches: 3. The CDR3 nucleotides read TGTGCCAGCTGGACAGGGAGTCAGCCCCAGCATTTT. This encodes CASWTGSQPQHF. Full variable domain (remainder filled in from reference TRBV28 and TRBJ1-5): DVKVTQSSRYLVKRTGEKVFLECVQDMDHENMFWYRQDPGLGLRLIYFSYDVKMKEKGDIPEGYSVSREKKERFSLILESASTNQTSMYLCASWTGSQPQHFGDGTRLSIL.